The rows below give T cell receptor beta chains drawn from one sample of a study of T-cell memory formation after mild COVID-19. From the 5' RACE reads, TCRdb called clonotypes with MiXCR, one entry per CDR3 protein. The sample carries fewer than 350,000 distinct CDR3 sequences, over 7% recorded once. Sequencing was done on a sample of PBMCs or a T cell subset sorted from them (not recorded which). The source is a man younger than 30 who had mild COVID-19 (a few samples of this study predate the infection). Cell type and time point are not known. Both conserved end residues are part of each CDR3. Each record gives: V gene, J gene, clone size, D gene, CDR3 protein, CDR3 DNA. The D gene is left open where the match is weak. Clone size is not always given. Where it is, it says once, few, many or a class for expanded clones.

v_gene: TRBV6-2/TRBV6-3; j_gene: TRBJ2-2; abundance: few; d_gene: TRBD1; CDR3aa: CASSRTEGQSNTGELFF; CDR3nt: TGTGCCAGCAGCCGCACAGAGGGACAGTCGAACACCGGGGAGCTGTTTTTT
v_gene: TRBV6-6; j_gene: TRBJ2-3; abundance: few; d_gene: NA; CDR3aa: CASSYKSGLTDTQYF; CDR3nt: TGTGCCAGCAGTTACAAGTCTGGGCTCACAGATACGCAGTATTTT
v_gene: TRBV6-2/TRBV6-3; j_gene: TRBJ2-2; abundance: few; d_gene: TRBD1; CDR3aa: CASRRTGRDGELFF; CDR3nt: TGTGCCAGCAGAAGGACAGGGCGTGACGGGGAGCTGTTTTTT
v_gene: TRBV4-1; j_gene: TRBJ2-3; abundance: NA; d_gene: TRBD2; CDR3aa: CASSQAPGASGFTDTKYF; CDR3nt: TGCGCCAGCAGCCAAGCCCCTGGGGCTAGCGGGTTCACAGATACGAAGTATTTT
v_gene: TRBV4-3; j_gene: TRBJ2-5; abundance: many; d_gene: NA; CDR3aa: CASSQDPVQETQYF; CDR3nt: TGCGCCAGCAGCCAAGATCCGGTCCAAGAGACCCAGTACTTC
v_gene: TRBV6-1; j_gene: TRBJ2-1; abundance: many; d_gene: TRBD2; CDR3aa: CASSDGAGDYNEQFF; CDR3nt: TGTGCCAGCAGTGACGGGGCGGGGGACTACAATGAGCAGTTCTTC
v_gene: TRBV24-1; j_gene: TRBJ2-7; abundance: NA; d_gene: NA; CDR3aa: CATSDGYEQYF; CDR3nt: TGTGCCACCAGTGATGGCTACGAGCAGTACTTC
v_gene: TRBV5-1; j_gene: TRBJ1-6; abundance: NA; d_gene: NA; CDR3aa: CASSGDLSYNSPLHF; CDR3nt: TGCGCCAGCAGCGGGGACCTCTCCTATAATTCACCCCTCCACTTT
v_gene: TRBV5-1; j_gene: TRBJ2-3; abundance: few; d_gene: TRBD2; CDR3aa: CASSPVRGAYTDTQYF; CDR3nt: TGCGCCAGCAGCCCCGTGCGGGGGGCCTACACAGATACGCAGTATTTT
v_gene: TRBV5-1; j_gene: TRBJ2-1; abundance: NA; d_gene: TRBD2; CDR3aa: CASSWGGGTNEQFF; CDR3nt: TGCGCCAGCAGCTGGGGGGGAGGGACCAATGAGCAGTTCTTC
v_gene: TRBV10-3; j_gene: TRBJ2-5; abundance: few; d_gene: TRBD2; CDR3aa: CAIASGLAAVWAQYF; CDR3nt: TGTGCCATCGCGTCTGGACTAGCGGCGGTATGGGCCCAGTACTTC
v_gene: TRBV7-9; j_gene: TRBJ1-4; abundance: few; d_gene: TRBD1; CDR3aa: CASSLATRGTEKLFF; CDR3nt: TGTGCCAGCAGCTTAGCTACCAGGGGGACGGAAAAACTGTTTTTT
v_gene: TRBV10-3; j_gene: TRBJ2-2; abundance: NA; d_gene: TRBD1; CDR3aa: CAIRPTGGTSSNTGELFF; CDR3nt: TGTGCCATCAGACCGACAGGGGGGACCTCCTCGAACACCGGGGAGCTGTTTTTT
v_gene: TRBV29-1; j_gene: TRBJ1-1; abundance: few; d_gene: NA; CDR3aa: CSVVQGMDTEAFF; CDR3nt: TGCAGCGTTGTTCAGGGGATGGACACTGAAGCTTTCTTT
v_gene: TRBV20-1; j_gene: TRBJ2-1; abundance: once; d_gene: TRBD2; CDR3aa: CSARLADNEQFF; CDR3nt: TGCAGTGCTAGACTAGCGGACAATGAGCAGTTCTTC
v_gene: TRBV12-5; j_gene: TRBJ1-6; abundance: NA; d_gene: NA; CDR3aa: CASGLTGYNSPLHF; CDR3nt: TGTGCTAGTGGTCTCACAGGATATAATTCACCCCTCCACTTT
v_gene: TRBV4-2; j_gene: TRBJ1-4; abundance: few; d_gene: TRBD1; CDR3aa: CASSQVGTGAEKLFF; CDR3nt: TGTGCCAGCAGCCAAGTTGGGACAGGGGCCGAAAAACTGTTTTTT
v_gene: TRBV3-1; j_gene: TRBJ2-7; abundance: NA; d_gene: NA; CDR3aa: CASSWSSYEQYF; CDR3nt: TGTGCCAGCAGCTGGAGCTCCTACGAGCAGTACTTC
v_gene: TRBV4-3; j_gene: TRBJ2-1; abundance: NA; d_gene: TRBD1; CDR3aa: CASSQENTYGTGAYNEQFF; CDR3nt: TGCGCCAGCAGCCAAGAAAATACGTACGGGACAGGGGCCTACAATGAGCAGTTCTTC
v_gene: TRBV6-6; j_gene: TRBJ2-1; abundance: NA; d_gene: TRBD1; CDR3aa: CASSYSAPRRQGRHEQFF; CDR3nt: TGTGCCAGCAGTTACTCTGCCCCCCGAAGACAGGGGCGGCATGAGCAGTTCTTC
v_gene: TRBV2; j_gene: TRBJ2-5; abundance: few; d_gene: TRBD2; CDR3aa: CASSEGGGAETQYF; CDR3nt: TGTGCCAGCAGTGAGGGCGGGGGGGCCGAGACCCAGTACTTC
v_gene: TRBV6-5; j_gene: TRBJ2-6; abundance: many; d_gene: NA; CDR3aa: CASRSSGRTSGANVLTF; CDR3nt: TGTGCCAGCAGGTCCTCGGGACGGACCTCTGGGGCCAACGTCCTGACTTTC
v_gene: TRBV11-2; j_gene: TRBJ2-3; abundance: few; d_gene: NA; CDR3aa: CASSSQLPPDTQYF; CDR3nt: TGTGCCAGCAGCTCCCAATTGCCCCCAGATACGCAGTATTTT
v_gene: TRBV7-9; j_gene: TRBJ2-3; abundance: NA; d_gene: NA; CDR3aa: CATGQRSADTQYF; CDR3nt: TGTGCCACGGGGCAGAGGTCCGCAGATACGCAGTATTTT
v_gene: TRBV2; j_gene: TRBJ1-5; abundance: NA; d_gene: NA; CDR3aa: CASSEIQGSNQPQHF; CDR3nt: TGTGCCAGCAGTGAAATACAGGGTAGCAATCAGCCCCAGCATTTT
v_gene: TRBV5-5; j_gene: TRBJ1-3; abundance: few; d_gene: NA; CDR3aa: CASSLSPAAPGNTIYF; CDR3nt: TGTGCCAGCAGCTTGTCGCCAGCCGCTCCGGGAAACACCATATATTTT
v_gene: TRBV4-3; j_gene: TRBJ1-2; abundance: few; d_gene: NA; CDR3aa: CASSQSYTENGYTF; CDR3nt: TGCGCCAGCAGCCAGAGCTACACCGAAAATGGCTACACCTTC
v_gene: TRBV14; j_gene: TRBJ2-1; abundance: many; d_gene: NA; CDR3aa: CASSQANYEQFF; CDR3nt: TGTGCCAGCAGCCAAGCCAACTATGAGCAGTTCTTC
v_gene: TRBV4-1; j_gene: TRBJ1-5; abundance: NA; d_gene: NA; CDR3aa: CASSQDPGPNPHF; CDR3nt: TGCGCCAGCAGCCAAGATCCAGGCCCTAACCCGCATTTT
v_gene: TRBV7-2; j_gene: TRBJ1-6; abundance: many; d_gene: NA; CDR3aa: CASSRQLHNSPLHF; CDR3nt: TGTGCCAGCAGCCGCCAACTACATAATTCACCCCTCCACTTT
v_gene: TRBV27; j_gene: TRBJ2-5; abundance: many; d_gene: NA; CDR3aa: CASSPTIGVLRYF; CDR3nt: TGTGCCAGCAGCCCGACGATAGGGGTCCTTCGTTATTTC
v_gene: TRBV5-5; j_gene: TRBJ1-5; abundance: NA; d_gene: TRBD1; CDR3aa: CASSLDRGYSNQPQHF; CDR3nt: TGTGCCAGCAGCTTGGACAGGGGATATAGCAATCAGCCCCAGCATTTT
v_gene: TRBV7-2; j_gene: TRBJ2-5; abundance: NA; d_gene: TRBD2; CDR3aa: CASISSGARETQYF; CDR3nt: TGTGCCAGCATATCAAGCGGGGCGCGGGAGACCCAGTACTTC
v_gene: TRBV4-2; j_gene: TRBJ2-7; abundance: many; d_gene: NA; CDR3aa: CASSQDRGTYEQYF; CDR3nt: TGTGCCAGCAGCCAAGATCGGGGGACCTACGAGCAGTACTTC
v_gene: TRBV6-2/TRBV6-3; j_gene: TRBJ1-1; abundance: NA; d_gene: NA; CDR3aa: CASSQGWRGNTEAFF; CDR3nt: TGTGCCAGCAGTCAAGGTTGGAGAGGAAACACTGAAGCTTTCTTT
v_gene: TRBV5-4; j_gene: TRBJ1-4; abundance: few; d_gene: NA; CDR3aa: CASSLDGVEKLFF; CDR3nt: TGTGCCAGCAGCTTGGACGGGGTTGAAAAACTGTTTTTT
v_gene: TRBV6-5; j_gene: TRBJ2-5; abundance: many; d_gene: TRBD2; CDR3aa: CASNLAGGTQYF; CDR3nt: TGTGCCAGCAATCTAGCGGGGGGAACCCAGTACTTC
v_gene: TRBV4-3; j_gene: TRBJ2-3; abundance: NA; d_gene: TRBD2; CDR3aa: CASSQDRAGGLPDTQYF; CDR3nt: TGCGCCAGCAGCCAAGATCGGGCGGGGGGGCTTCCAGATACGCAGTATTTT
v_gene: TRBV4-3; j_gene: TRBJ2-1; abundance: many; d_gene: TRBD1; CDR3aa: CASSQYRGQDEQFF; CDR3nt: TGCGCCAGCAGCCAGTACAGGGGGCAGGATGAGCAGTTCTTC
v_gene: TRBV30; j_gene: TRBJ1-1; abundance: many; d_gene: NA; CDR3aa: CAWSAVITEAFF; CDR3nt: TGTGCCTGGAGTGCTGTGATCACTGAAGCTTTCTTT
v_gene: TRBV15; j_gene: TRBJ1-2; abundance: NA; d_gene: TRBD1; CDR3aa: CATSPTGTGFAYGYTF; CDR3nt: TGTGCCACCAGCCCCACCGGGACAGGGTTCGCCTATGGCTACACCTTC
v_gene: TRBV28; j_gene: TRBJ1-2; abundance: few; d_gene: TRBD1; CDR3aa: CASSVGLGQGNGYTF; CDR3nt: TGTGCCAGCAGTGTGGGGTTGGGACAGGGCAATGGCTACACCTTC
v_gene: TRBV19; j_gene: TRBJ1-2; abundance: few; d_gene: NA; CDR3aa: CASRMDPRGGYGYTF; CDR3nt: TGTGCCAGTAGAATGGACCCGCGGGGGGGCTATGGCTACACCTTC
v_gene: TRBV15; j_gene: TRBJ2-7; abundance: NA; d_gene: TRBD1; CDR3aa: CATSRGQGRTYEQYF; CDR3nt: TGTGCCACCAGCAGAGGACAGGGGCGGACCTACGAGCAGTACTTC
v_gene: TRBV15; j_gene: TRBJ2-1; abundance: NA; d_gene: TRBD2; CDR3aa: CATSPEGGLAGNEQFF; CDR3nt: TGTGCCACCAGCCCGGAGGGGGGACTAGCGGGGAATGAGCAGTTCTTC
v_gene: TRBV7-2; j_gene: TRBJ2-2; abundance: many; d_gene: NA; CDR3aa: CASSLSWGDGELFF; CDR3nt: TGTGCCAGCAGCTTATCGTGGGGGGACGGGGAGCTGTTTTTT
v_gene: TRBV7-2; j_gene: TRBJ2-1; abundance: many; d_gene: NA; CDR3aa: CASSTIQSSYNEQFF; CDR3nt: TGTGCCAGCAGCACCATACAGAGCTCCTACAATGAGCAGTTCTTC
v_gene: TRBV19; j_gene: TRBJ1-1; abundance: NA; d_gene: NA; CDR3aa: CASRLVVPSTEAFF; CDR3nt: TGTGCCAGTAGACTCGTGGTCCCGAGCACTGAAGCTTTCTTT
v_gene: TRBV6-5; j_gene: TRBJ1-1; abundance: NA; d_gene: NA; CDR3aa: CASSNLNTEAFF; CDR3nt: TGTGCCAGCAGTAACCTGAACACTGAAGCTTTCTTT
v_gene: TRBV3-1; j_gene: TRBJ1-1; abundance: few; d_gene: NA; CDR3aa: CASSLQHLNTEAFF; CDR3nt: TGTGCCAGCAGCCTCCAGCATTTGAACACTGAAGCTTTCTTT
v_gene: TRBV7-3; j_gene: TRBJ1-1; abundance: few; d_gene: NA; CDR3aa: CASSPRQVGTNTEAFF; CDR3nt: TGTGCCAGCAGCCCCCGACAGGTGGGGACGAACACTGAAGCTTTCTTT
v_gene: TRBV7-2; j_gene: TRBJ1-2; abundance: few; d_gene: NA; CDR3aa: CASSLDISNYGYTF; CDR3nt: TGTGCCAGCAGCTTAGACATTTCTAACTATGGCTACACCTTC
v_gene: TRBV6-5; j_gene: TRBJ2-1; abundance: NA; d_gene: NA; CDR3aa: CASSYSRLPSGNEQFF; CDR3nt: TGTGCCAGCAGTTACTCTCGCCTTCCTTCTGGGAATGAGCAGTTCTTC
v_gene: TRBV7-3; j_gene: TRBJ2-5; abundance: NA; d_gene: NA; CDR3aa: CARARPPEETQYF; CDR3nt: TGTGCCAGAGCGCGACCCCCCGAAGAGACCCAGTACTTC